This T cell receptor beta chain was profiled in a study of regulatory T cells in long-lasting Graves disease. Unmatched junction bases numbered 8, after V lost 6 bases and J lost 3 bases. The CDR3 covers 15 residues. The germline gives CDR1 SNHLY, CDR2 FYNNEI. Documented time point: newly diagnosed GD, antithyroid drugs for less than 3 months. PBMC RNA served as the TCR library source. The authors built TCR beta libraries using iRepertoire HTBI primers and Arm-PCR of CDR3 regions. From the multiplex PCR reads, TCRdb called clonotypes with MiXCR, one entry per CDR3 protein. The repertoire includes more than 400,000 distinct CDR3 sequences, over 15% of them detected once, and around 10% sits in the top ten. These same records also appear under a second study, on T cells in Graves' hyperthyroidism and ophthalmopathy.

The chain is built from TRBV2 and TRBJ2-7; 10 nucleotides match TRBD1. Sample: peripheral blood mononuclear cells (PBMCs), taken at new diagnosis, from a patient treated with antithyroid drugs. This clonotype was obtained from a woman aged 25 to 39 with Graves disease. CDR3 residues: CASSDRQGALYEQYF. DNA for the CDR3: TGTGCCAGCAGCGACAGACAGGGGGCCCTCTACGAGCAGTACTTC.